Each of the 26 T cell receptor beta chains below was sequenced from the same sample in a study of shared clonotypes between healthy human individuals. Only CD45RO-negative cells positively selected for CCR7 counted as naive CD8 cells, so terminally differentiated effector memory CD45RA+ cells were excluded. TCRdb keeps only in-frame clones here, not all; method: immunoSEQ multiplex PCR. The sample yields some 2.1 million clones, 93% seen once. The sequenced sample was naive CD8+ T cells from PBMCs. All receptors come from a man aged 18 to 30 in good health. Some clones in this sample may be carry-over from other donors' samples.

The V and J genes are TRBV12-5 and TRBJ1-1, with D unclear. The length of the CDR3 is 13 residues. Germline V lookup: CDR1 LGHNT, CDR2 FRNRAP. Trimming took 1 base from V and 3 from J, leaving 6 bases between them. CDR3 region: CASGLDTDTEAFF. CDR3 nucleotides: TGTGCTAGTGGTTTGGACACCGACACTGAAGCTTTCTTT.

On this clone itself: A junction boundary mismatches the germline segment, possibly from a read error. The rearrangement uses TRBV6-1 and TRBJ1-1; D ambiguous. The CDR3 runs 14 residues. Germline CDR1 and CDR2: MNHNS and SASEGT. The CDR3 sequence: CASTEVRTRTEAFF. CDR3 DNA sequence: TGTGCCAGCACTGAAGTGAGGACCAGGACTGAAGCTTTCTTT.

The genes are TRBV28 and TRBJ2-3; 8 positions agree with TRBD2. This CDR3 contains 14 residues. V lost 5 bases and J lost 4; bases outside the gene matches: 5. Per germline, CDR1 MDHEN and CDR2 SYDVKM. The CDR3 nucleotides read TGTGCCAGCAGTCTGACTAGCGAGGCAGATACGCAGTATTTT. Its protein product is CASSLTSEADTQYF.

Of note for this clone: Additional DNA sequences in this sample encode the identical CDR3. The V gene is TRBV9, the J gene TRBJ2-3; D is uncertain. The CDR3 has 15 amino acids. Germline-derived CDR1 and CDR2 are SGDLS and YYNGEE. The V and J ends lost 2 bases and 0 bases respectively, with 10 bases between them. The CDR3 here is CASSVSGSSTDTQYF. CDR3 DNA: TGTGCCAGCAGCGTTTCTGGATCTAGCACAGATACGCAGTATTTT.

The rearrangement joins TRBV18 to TRBJ2-1; 8 bases are a match to TRBD1. The CDR3 spans 13 residues. Germline V gives CDR1 KGHSH, CDR2 LQKENI. J gave up 9 bases and V 5 bases, and 6 bases lay outside the gene matches. The CDR3 protein is CASSAGTGGEQFF. The CDR3 nucleotides read TGTGCCAGCTCAGCAGGGACAGGCGGTGAGCAGTTCTTC.

The genes are TRBV2 and TRBJ2-3, with 7 positions matching TRBD1. This CDR3 region has 14 residues. From germline, CDR1 is SNHLY and CDR2 FYNNEI. Losses at the gene ends were 7 bases for V and 1 base for J; bases not matched to a gene: 5. CDR3 loop: CASTGGTGTDTQYF. The CDR3, as DNA: TGTGCCAGCACAGGGGGAACGGGCACAGATACGCAGTATTTT. Using reference TRBV2 and TRBJ2-3 for the parts outside the CDR3, the full variable domain is EPEVTQTPSHQVTQMGQEVILRCVPISNHLYFYWYRQILGQKVEFLVSFYNNEISEKSEIFDDQFSVERPDGSNFTLKIRSTKLEDSAMYFCASTGGTGTDTQYFGPGTRLTVL.

The rearrangement uses TRBV19 and TRBJ2-1, with 9 bases lining up with TRBD1. This CDR3 spans 15 amino acids. CDR1 and CDR2 (germline): LNHDA, SQIVND (reference sequence). With V trimmed by 3 bases and J by 3 bases, 3 bases remained unmatched. CDR3 DNA sequence: TGTGCCAGTAGTATGCGGGACAGGGTCTACAATGAGCAGTTCTTC. Translated, it gives CASSMRDRVYNEQFF.

CDR3: CASSEYSGANVLTF. CDR3 sequence (DNA): TGCGCCAGCAGTGAGTACTCTGGGGCCAACGTCCTGACTTTC. V usage is TRBV10-2 and J usage is TRBJ2-6; D is undetermined. The CDR3 totals 14 residues. Trimming left V 1 base short and J 0 bases short, with 1 base between. Germline CDR1 and CDR2: WSHSY and SAAADI.

This chain uses TRBV4-1 with TRBJ2-1; 8 bases line up with TRBD2. The CDR3 is 15 amino acids. V shed 4 bases and J 3 bases; nucleotides not matched to a gene: 5. Per germline, CDR1 MGHRA and CDR2 YSYEKL. This CDR3 is CASSPSSGHYNEQFF. The CDR3 coding sequence is TGCGCCAGCAGCCCCTCTAGCGGGCACTACAATGAGCAGTTCTTC.

The chain links TRBV6-1 to TRBJ2-5, with D perhaps matching TRBD2 (5 bases). The CDR3 is 14 amino acids. Germline V gene sequence: CDR1 MNHNS, CDR2 SASEGT. The ends were cut back, 4 bases at V and 3 bases at J, with 12 bases in the middle. CDR3 sequence: CASSAPGNEETQYF. The CDR3 bases are TGTGCCAGCAGTGCTCCGGGGAACGAAGAGACCCAGTACTTC.

The chain carries TRBV28 and TRBJ1-4, with no clear D. V was pared by 6 bases and J by 0 bases, with 8 bases between. This CDR3 is 14 amino acids long. In germline, CDR1 is MDHEN, CDR2 SYDVKM. In DNA, the CDR3 is TGTGCCAGCAGCCTACTGGCAACTAATGAAAAACTGTTTTTT. It encodes CASSLLATNEKLFF.

The chain employs TRBV5-6 and TRBJ1-5; D remains ambiguous. The CDR3 loop spans 13 amino acids. Per germline, CDR1 SGHDT and CDR2 YYEEEE. The ends were cut back, 2 bases at V and 4 bases at J, with 7 bases in the middle. The CDR3 coding sequence is TGTGCCAGCAGCTTTGGCCAAAATCAGCCCCAGCATTTT. It specifies CASSFGQNQPQHF. Full variable domain (remainder filled in from reference TRBV5-6 and TRBJ1-5): DAGVTQSPTHLIKTRGQQVTLRCSPKSGHDTVSWYQQALGQGPQFIFQYYEEEERQRGNFPDRFSGHQFPNYSSELNVNALLLGDSALYLCASSFGQNQPQHFGDGTRLSIL.

The CDR3 loop is CASSVGGDGTDTQYF. In DNA form, the CDR3 reads TGTGCCAGCAGCGTAGGAGGGGATGGCACAGATACGCAGTATTTT. The rearrangement links TRBV9 to TRBJ2-3; D might be TRBD1 or TRBD2, each matching 5 bases. CDR1 and CDR2 from the germline V gene are SGDLS and YYNGEE. V was clipped by 0 bases and J by 1 base, with 9 bases between them. The CDR3 is made up of 15 amino acids.

The V call is TRBV6-1, the J call TRBJ1-1, with a tentative D call TRBD1 (6 bases). Germline lookup yields CDR1 MNHNS and CDR2 SASEGT. The CDR3 totals 17 residues. V lost 2 bases and J 6 bases, leaving 22 bases between the germline ends. In DNA, the CDR3 is TGTGCCAGCAGTGAAACCCCGGGAGGAGGGAAGGGGGCTGAAGCTTTCTTT. Its translation is CASSETPGGGKGAEAFF.

The chain recombines TRBV4-2 with TRBJ2-7; no reliable D call. The germline CDR1 and CDR2 sequences are LGHNA and YNFKEQ. CDR3 length: 13 residues. Trimming shortened V by 2 bases and J by 4 bases, and 9 bases separated the two germline ends. CDR3 nucleotides: TGTGCCAGCAGCCAATCCAGGATGTACGAGCAGTACTTC. The encoded protein is CASSQSRMYEQYF.

V and J are TRBV19 and TRBJ2-7; TRBD1 agrees at 7 bases. Germline CDR1 LNHDA, CDR2 SQIVND (reference sequence). This CDR3 comprises 12 residues. Germline trimming cut 7 bases from V and 4 bases from J; bases unmatched to any gene: 4. DNA of the CDR3: TGTGCCAGTACCGGGACAGCATACGAGCAGTACTTC. It yields the protein CASTGTAYEQYF.

This chain uses TRBV9 with TRBJ2-2, with a tentative D call TRBD2 (6 bases). In germline, CDR1 is SGDLS, CDR2 YYNGEE. CDR3 length: 15 residues. V was shortened by 5 bases and J by 6 bases, with 17 bases between the two germline ends. CDR3 DNA sequence: TGTGCCAGCAGACCAAGCTCGGGAGCTTCCGGGGAGCTGTTTTTT. It codes for CASRPSSGASGELFF.

This clone was observed a single time. The V and J genes are TRBV7-8 and TRBJ2-2; 14 bases fit TRBD2. The J segment lost 4 bases and the V segment lost 2 bases, leaving 3 bases of the junction unmatched. Germline V gene data show CDR1 as SGHVS and CDR2 as FQNEAQ. CDR3 length: 17 amino acids. The CDR3 spells CASSLRLAGGITGELFF. CDR3 sequence (DNA): TGTGCCAGCAGCTTACGACTAGCGGGAGGGATCACCGGGGAGCTGTTTTTT.

The count of this clone is one. This sequence joins TRBV13 and TRBJ1-2; 7 bases match TRBD1. The CDR3 is made up of 13 amino acids. V lost 5 bases, J lost 13 bases, and 13 bases stayed unmatched. CDR1 PRHDT and CDR2 FYEKMQ come from the germline V gene (reference sequence). The CDR3 reads CASSAGTEVVGTF. The CDR3 nucleotides are TGTGCCAGCAGCGCCGGGACAGAGGTGGTCGGCACCTTC.

This chain links TRBV5-8 with TRBJ2-5; 7 positions agree with TRBD2. Losses at the gene ends were 4 bases for V and 5 bases for J; bases not matched to a gene: 5. The CDR3 has 13 residues. Germline V gene sequence: CDR1 SGHTS, CDR2 YDEGEE. The CDR3 nucleotides read TGTGCCAGCAGCCCTGGACTAGTCGAGACCCAGTACTTC. Protein: CASSPGLVETQYF.

The genes are TRBV29-1 and TRBJ2-7, with a possible D match to TRBD1 (6 bases). CDR1 and CDR2 from the germline V gene are SQVTM and ANQGSEA. Trimming shortened V by 0 bases and J by 12 bases, and 12 bases separated the two germline ends. The CDR3 spans 11 residues. CDR3 protein: CSVEDLQGRYF. In nucleotides, the CDR3 is TGCAGCGTTGAAGATCTTCAGGGGAGGTACTTC.

This clone was seen only once. This chain uses TRBV6-1 with TRBJ2-7, with 9 nucleotides matching TRBD1. CDR1 and CDR2 (germline): MNHNS, SASEGT. The J segment lost 3 bases and the V segment lost 4 bases, leaving 4 bases of the junction unmatched. This CDR3 comprises 14 residues. The CDR3 nucleotides are TGTGCCAGCAGTGGATGGACAGGGGTCTACGAGCAGTACTTC. It translates to CASSGWTGVYEQYF.

Comments on this clone: Other DNA variants within this sample encode the same CDR3. The V and J genes are TRBV7-9 and TRBJ2-7; 8 bases are shared with TRBD2. After removal of 1 base from V and 0 bases from J, the junction contained 2 bases not matched to a gene. Germline loops: CDR1 SEHNR, CDR2 FQNEAQ (reference sequence). This CDR3 spans 15 amino acids. The CDR3 region has the DNA TGTGCCAGCAGCTTAGGGCTAGCGGGCTCCTACGAGCAGTACTTC. Translating it yields CASSLGLAGSYEQYF.

V is TRBV19 and J is TRBJ1-1, with D uncertain. Germline CDR1 is LNHDA and CDR2 is SQIVND (reference sequence). With 1 base removed from V and 3 bases from J, the gap between germline ends came to 6 bases. The CDR3 covers 13 residues. The CDR3: CASSIAEDTEAFF. DNA for the CDR3: TGTGCCAGTAGTATAGCGGAGGACACTGAAGCTTTCTTT. The full variable domain, rest sourced from reference TRBV19 and TRBJ1-1, is DGGITQSPKYLFRKEGQNVTLSCEQNLNHDAMYWYRQDPGQGLRLIYYSQIVNDFQKGDIAEGYSVSREKKESFPLTVTSAQKNPTAFYLCASSIAEDTEAFFGQGTRLTVV.

The chain links TRBV27 to TRBJ1-2; possibly TRBD1 for D (5 bases). There are 17 residues in the CDR3. CDR1 and CDR2 (germline): MNHEY, SMNVEV (reference sequence). V lost 6 bases, J lost 0 bases, and 20 bases lay in between. The CDR3 DNA sequence: TGTGCCAGCAGCCCCCATTGGGCAGGGATAGCTAACTATGGCTACACCTTC. The encoded protein is CASSPHWAGIANYGYTF.

V usage is TRBV27 and J usage is TRBJ2-1; D is unclear. CDR3 length: 15 residues. Germline CDR1 MNHEY, CDR2 SMNVEV (reference sequence). The V end lost 0 bases, the J end lost 3 bases, and 9 bases lay between the germline ends. CDR3 residues: CASSLSAYRYNEQFF. CDR3 DNA: TGTGCCAGCAGTTTATCTGCGTACCGCTACAATGAGCAGTTCTTC.